Reported below is one T cell receptor (beta chain). The data were obtained in a study of T cell changes during pregnancy in multiple sclerosis. Some clones are missing from TCRdb's copy, which holds only in-frame ones; the method was immunoSEQ multiplex PCR. The sample lists tens of thousands of clones, 94% seen once, with approximately 0.92% in the top ten. The material sequenced was peripheral blood, taken in the second trimester of pregnancy. The sequence derives from a female donor in good health, enrolled as a control in a pregnancy study.

The CDR3 protein is CASSDRVGGYGYTF. For the CDR3, the DNA is TGTGCCAGCAGCGACAGGGTAGGGGGCTATGGCTACACCTTC. The V call is TRBV2, the J call TRBJ1-2; 7 bases fit TRBD1. CDR1 and CDR2 (germline): SNHLY, FYNNEI. Trimming removed 6 bases from V and 4 bases from J; junction bases left unmatched: 8. The CDR3 sequence is 14 residues long.